This TCR beta chain emerged from a study of shared clonotypes between healthy human individuals. Across several immunoSEQ plates, the genomic DNA of each subset was split evenly. The table came from immunoSEQ multiplex PCR; TCRdb's copy has only in-frame clones and leaves some out. The sample has almost 700,000 clones, just over 90% seen once. Comment on this clone: Its antigen is unknown. A junction boundary mismatches the germline segment, possibly from a read error.

Findings and caveats of the study: Estimated clonotype richness was generally higher in naive than memory subsets.

CDR1 is SSHAT, CDR2 FNYEAQ, per germline (reference sequence). The CDR3 consists of 16 residues. Terminally differentiated effector memory CD45RA+ cells were left out of the naive CD8 fraction, which was CD45RO-negative and positively selected for CCR7. The sample taken for sequencing was naive CD8+ T cells sorted from blood. The V call is TRBV7-7, the J call TRBJ2-3; the D gene could be TRBD1 or TRBD2 (5 bases each). This clonotype originated in a man aged 25 to 40 in good health. The CDR3 here is CASSLAPGRSTDTQYF. DNA of the CDR3: TGTGCTAGCAGCTTAGCGCCGGGGCGAAGCACAGATACGCAGTATTTT.